These 18 T cell receptor beta chains originate from one sample sequenced in a study of T cell repertoires in cytomegalovirus infection. These receptors' antigens are unknown. In TCRdb, the reads were re-called with MiXCR into one record per CDR3 protein. The data show some 320,000 distinct CDR3 sequences, under 35% seen once. The material sequenced was cultured PBMCs, taken from culture after CMV antigen stimulation. The receptor set was obtained from a human donor in good health (CMV status not recorded). Some clones in this sample may be carry-over from other donors' samples.

This clonotype appeared a few times. V usage is TRBV12-3 or TRBV12-4 and J usage is TRBJ2-7; D possibly matches TRBD1 or TRBD2 (7 bases each). V lost 5 bases to trimming and J lost 3 bases, with 17 bases between them. This CDR3 spans 15 amino acids. The CDR3 sequence is CASSPSGTVIYEQYF. The CDR3, as DNA: TGTGCCAGCAGTCCCAGCGGGACAGTCATCTACGAGCAGTACTTC.

The chain combines TRBV6-5 with TRBJ1-1; D gene unclear. Germline V gene sequence: CDR1 MNHEY, CDR2 SVGAGI. This CDR3 spans 12 amino acids. Trimming shortened V by 6 bases and J by 9 bases, and 14 bases separated the two germline ends. The CDR3 sequence is CASSPGPDQAFF. CDR3 sequence (DNA): TGTGCCAGCAGCCCCGGCCCGGATCAAGCTTTCTTT.

This clonotype turned up a few times. V gene TRBV10-3 combines with J gene TRBJ1-1; 11 nucleotides agree with TRBD1. The CDR3 is 20 residues long. CDR1 is ENHRY and CDR2 is SYGVKD in the germline V gene. Trimming cost V 6 bases and J 0 bases; bases outside gene matches: 18. CDR3 in DNA: TGTGCCATCAGCCTAGGACAGGGGGCCGACGAAAAACCCTTGAACACTGAAGCTTTCTTT. Its translation is CAISLGQGADEKPLNTEAFF.

This clonotype was recorded a few times. The chain carries TRBV7-8 and TRBJ2-3; weak D call: TRBD2 (7 bases). This CDR3 has 17 amino acids. Trimming pared 5 bases from V and 6 bases from J, leaving 24 bases between. CDR1 is SGHVS, CDR2 FQNEAQ, per germline. The DNA of the CDR3 is TGTGCCAGCAGCGCGAGGGTGCGGGGGCCGCCTGGGGATACGCAGTATTTT. Encoded protein: CASSARVRGPPGDTQYF.

The CDR3 reads CASRAGISPLHF. In DNA, the CDR3 is TGTGCCAGTAGAGCAGGGATTTCACCCCTCCACTTT. The rearrangement uses TRBV19 and TRBJ1-6, with TRBD1 as a possible D gene (5 bases). CDR3 length equals 12 residues. Germline CDR1 is LNHDA and CDR2 is SQIVND (reference sequence). Trimming cost V 6 bases and J 9 bases, with 9 bases left between them.

The chain employs TRBV27 and TRBJ2-3; 14 bases are shared with TRBD2. CDR1 and CDR2 from the germline V gene are MNHEY and SMNVEV (reference sequence). The CDR3 totals 19 residues. V lost 8 bases to trimming and J lost 1 base; unmatched junction nucleotides: 14. The CDR3 is CASSPGGLAGGPRTDTQYF. In DNA, the CDR3 is TGTGCCAGCTCCCCGGGCGGACTAGCGGGGGGTCCTCGCACAGATACGCAGTATTTT.

This chain joins TRBV12-3 or TRBV12-4 and TRBJ2-5; 14 nucleotides match TRBD2. Trimming cost V 6 bases and J 3 bases; bases outside gene matches: 6. This CDR3 has 16 amino acids. CDR3 residues: CASSPTTSGREETQYF. In DNA, the CDR3 is TGTGCCAGCAGCCCGACGACTAGCGGGAGGGAAGAGACCCAGTACTTC.

The rearrangement uses TRBV12-3 or TRBV12-4 and TRBJ1-5; D ambiguous. The CDR3 runs to 13 residues. V was pared by 5 bases and J by 2 bases, with 7 bases between. The CDR3, as DNA: TGTGCCAGCAGTGGAGAGGGCAATCAGCCCCAGCATTTT. It specifies CASSGEGNQPQHF.

This clonotype came up a few times. The chain recombines TRBV7-9 with TRBJ1-6, with TRBD1 matching over 7 bases. Germline assignment: CDR1 SEHNR and CDR2 FQNEAQ (reference sequence). The CDR3 covers 14 residues. V shed 5 bases and J 10 bases; nucleotides not matched to a gene: 8. The CDR3 DNA reads TGTGCCAGCAGCCAGGGACAGACCCAGTCACCCCTCCACTTT. Encoded protein: CASSQGQTQSPLHF.

The rearrangement joins TRBV6-2 or TRBV6-3 to TRBJ2-1; D gene unclear. The V and J ends lost 0 bases and 4 bases respectively, with 16 bases between them. Germline V CDR1 and CDR2: MNHEY, SVGEGT. The CDR3 is made up of 17 amino acids. CDR3 protein: CASSYSMGLYGYNEQFF. In DNA, the CDR3 is TGTGCCAGCAGTTACTCCATGGGCCTTTATGGATACAATGAGCAGTTCTTC.

The rearrangement uses TRBV10-3 and TRBJ2-6; D unclear. The germline gives CDR1 ENHRY, CDR2 SYGVKD. The CDR3 loop spans 16 amino acids. The V end was cut by 2 bases, the J end by 0 bases, with 8 bases between. CDR3 in amino acids: CAISEGSASGANVLTF. CDR3 nucleotides: TGTGCCATCAGTGAGGGGTCTGCCTCTGGGGCCAACGTCCTGACTTTC.

To note about this clonotype: This clone may be a read error of a much larger clone one base away. The chain employs TRBV7-2 and TRBJ2-1, with D uncertain. The last part of the DNA fits TRBJ2-7 better; the J call may be wrong. The CDR3 runs 11 residues. Germline V gene sequence: CDR1 SGHTA, CDR2 FQGNSA. For the CDR3, the DNA is TGTGCCAGCAGCCGAGATATTCAGCAGTACTTC. It translates to CASSRDIQQYF.

This chain joins TRBV6-5 and TRBJ2-5; a weak D match, TRBD2 (7 bases). Germline-derived CDR1 and CDR2 are MNHEY and SVGAGI. V lost 4 bases and J lost 5, with 20 bases in between. CDR3 length: 16 residues. The CDR3 nucleotides are TGTGCCAGCAGTTTAACTTGGGGGGGGCGCGAGGAGACCCAGTACTTC. The encoded protein is CASSLTWGGREETQYF.

The rearrangement uses TRBV10-3 and TRBJ1-1, with D perhaps matching TRBD1 (6 bases). The CDR3 length is 11 residues. Germline V gene data show CDR1 as ENHRY and CDR2 as SYGVKD. Trimming removed 5 bases at V and 8 bases at J, with 9 bases between. CDR3 sequence: CAISTGIEAFF. CDR3 nucleotide sequence: TGTGCCATCAGTACAGGGATAGAAGCTTTCTTT.

This clonotype was seen a few times. The chain uses TRBV4-1 and TRBJ1-5, with D perhaps TRBD1 (6 bases). The CDR3 contains 15 residues. V was trimmed by 4 bases and J by 2 bases, leaving 12 bases between them. Germline V lookup: CDR1 MGHRA, CDR2 YSYEKL. DNA for the CDR3: TGCGCCAGCAGCCCTAAGGGGGGCGGCAATCAGCCCCAGCATTTT. The encoded protein is CASSPKGGGNQPQHF.

This clonotype was counted between two and nine times. The chain is built from TRBV20-1 and TRBJ1-4, with 7 bases that match TRBD1. CDR1 and CDR2 (germline): DFQATT, SNEGSKA (reference sequence). J gave up 0 bases and V 1 base, and 2 bases lay outside the gene matches. The CDR3 is made up of 15 amino acids. This CDR3 is CSARAGTATNEKLFF. CDR3 sequence (DNA): TGCAGTGCTAGAGCCGGGACAGCAACTAATGAAAAACTGTTTTTT.

This clonotype was detected many times. The chain links TRBV7-2 to TRBJ2-3; the match to TRBD2 covers 10 bases. The junction had 20 bases not matched to a gene; V was cut back by 5 bases and J by 6 bases. The CDR3 extends over 19 amino acids. Germline CDR1 SGHTA, CDR2 FQGNSA. CDR3 in DNA: TGTGCCAGCAGCCCAAGCGGGAGGGGGTTATCCCATTTGGGGGATACGCAGTATTTT. Protein product: CASSPSGRGLSHLGDTQYF.

This clonotype was observed at least ten times. The chain uses TRBV12-3 or TRBV12-4 and TRBJ1-1; unclear D gene. This CDR3 comprises 13 residues. Trimming removed 6 bases from V and 0 bases from J, with 8 bases in between. The CDR3 spells CASSTTVNTEAFF. The CDR3 coding sequence is TGTGCCAGCAGCACGACGGTGAACACTGAAGCTTTCTTT.